This record concerns one T cell receptor (beta chain) sequence. Antigen specificity is unknown. The sample comes from a study of T cells after posttransplantation cyclophosphamide. Findings and caveats of the study: Donor CD8+ memory clones often dominated recipient blood repertoires at later times.

The CDR3 has 14 residues. V was trimmed by 0 bases and J by 5 bases, leaving 7 bases between them. The germline CDR1 and CDR2 sequences are SGHTA and FQGTGA. The naive gate required viable CD3+CD4+ or CD3+CD8+ cells with CCR7+CD45RA+CD45RO-CD95-CD27+CD28+ phenotype. Libraries were prepared by immunoSEQ multiplex PCR; TCRdb keeps only in-frame clonotypes and omits some of them. The repertoire holds a few thousand clones, with roughly 96% as singletons. This clonotype originated in a man in his fifties. Sequenced input: naive CD4+ T cells sorted from PBMCs. The chain couples TRBV7-3 to TRBJ2-2; D uncertain. The chain's CDR3 is CASSLTSGTGELFF. Here the CDR3 DNA reads TGTGCCAGCAGCTTAACGTCAGGAACCGGGGAGCTGTTTTTT.